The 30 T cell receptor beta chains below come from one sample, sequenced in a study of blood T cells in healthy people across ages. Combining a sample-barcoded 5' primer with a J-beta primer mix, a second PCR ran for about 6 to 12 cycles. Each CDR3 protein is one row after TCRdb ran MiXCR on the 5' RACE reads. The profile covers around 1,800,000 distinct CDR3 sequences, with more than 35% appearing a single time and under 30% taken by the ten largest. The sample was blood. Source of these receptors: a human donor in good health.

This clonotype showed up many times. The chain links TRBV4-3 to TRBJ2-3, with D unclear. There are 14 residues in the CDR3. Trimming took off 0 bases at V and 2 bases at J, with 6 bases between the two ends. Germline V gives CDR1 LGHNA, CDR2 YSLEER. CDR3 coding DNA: TGCGCCAGCAGCCAAGACCTATCCACAGATACGCAGTATTTT. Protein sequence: CASSQDLSTDTQYF.

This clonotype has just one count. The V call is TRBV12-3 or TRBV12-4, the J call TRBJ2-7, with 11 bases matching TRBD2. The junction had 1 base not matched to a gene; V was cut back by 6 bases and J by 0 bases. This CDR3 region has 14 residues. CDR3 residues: CASRTSGASYEQYF. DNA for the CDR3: TGTGCCAGCAGGACTAGCGGGGCCTCCTACGAGCAGTACTTC.

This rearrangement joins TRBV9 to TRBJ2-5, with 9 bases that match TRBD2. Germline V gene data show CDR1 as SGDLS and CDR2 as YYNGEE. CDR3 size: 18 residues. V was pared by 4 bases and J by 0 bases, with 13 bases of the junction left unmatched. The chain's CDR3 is CASSQGSGGHEYQETQYF. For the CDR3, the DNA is TGTGCCAGCAGCCAGGGAAGCGGGGGGCATGAATACCAAGAGACCCAGTACTTC.

CDR3 sequence reads: CASSSRAQLEQFF. The CDR3 nucleotides read TGTGCCAGCAGCTCAAGAGCACAGCTTGAGCAGTTCTTC. The rearrangement joins TRBV7-2 to TRBJ2-1, with unresolved D. CDR1 SGHTA and CDR2 FQGNSA come from the germline V gene. V shed 4 bases and J shed 9 bases, with 13 bases lying between them. This CDR3 has 13 residues.

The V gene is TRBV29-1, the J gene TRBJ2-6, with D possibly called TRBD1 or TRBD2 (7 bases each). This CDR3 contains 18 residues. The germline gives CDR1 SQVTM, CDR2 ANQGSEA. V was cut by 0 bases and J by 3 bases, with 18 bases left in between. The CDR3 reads CSVEDRVGGGSGANVLTF. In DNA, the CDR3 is TGCAGCGTTGAAGATCGAGTGGGAGGGGGCAGTGGGGCCAACGTCCTGACTTTC.

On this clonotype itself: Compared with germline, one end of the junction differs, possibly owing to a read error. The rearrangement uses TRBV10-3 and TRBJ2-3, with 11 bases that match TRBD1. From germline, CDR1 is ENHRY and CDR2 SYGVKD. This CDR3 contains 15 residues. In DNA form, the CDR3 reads TGTGCCTTCAGCCGGGACAGGGGGAAGACAGATACGCAGTATTTT. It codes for CAFSRDRGKTDTQYF.

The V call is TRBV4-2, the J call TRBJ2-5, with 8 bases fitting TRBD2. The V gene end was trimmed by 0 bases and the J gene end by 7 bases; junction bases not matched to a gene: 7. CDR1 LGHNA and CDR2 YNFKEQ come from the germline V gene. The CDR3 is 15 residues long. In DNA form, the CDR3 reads TGTGCCAGCAGCCAAGATCTCGGCGGGGGGTCGACCCAGTACTTC. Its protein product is CASSQDLGGGSTQYF.

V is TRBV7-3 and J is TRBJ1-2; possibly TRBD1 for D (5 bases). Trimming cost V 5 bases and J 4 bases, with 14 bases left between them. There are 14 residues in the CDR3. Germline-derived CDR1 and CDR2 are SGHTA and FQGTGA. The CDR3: CASSQNGGSYGYTF. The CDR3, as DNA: TGTGCCAGCAGCCAAAATGGGGGGTCCTATGGCTACACCTTC.

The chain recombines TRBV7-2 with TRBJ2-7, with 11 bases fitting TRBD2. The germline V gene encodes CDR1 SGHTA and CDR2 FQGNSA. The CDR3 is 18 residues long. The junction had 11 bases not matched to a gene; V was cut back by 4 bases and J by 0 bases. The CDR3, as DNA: TGTGCCAGCAGCTCTCGCTTACATGGGACTAGCGGCTCCTACGAGCAGTACTTC. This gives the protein CASSSRLHGTSGSYEQYF.

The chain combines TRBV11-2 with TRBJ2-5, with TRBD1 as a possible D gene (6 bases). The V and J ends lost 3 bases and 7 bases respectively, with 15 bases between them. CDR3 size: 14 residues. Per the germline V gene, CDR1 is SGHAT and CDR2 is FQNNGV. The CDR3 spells CASSFLQGSGTQYF. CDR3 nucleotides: TGTGCCAGCAGCTTCCTTCAGGGGTCCGGGACCCAGTACTTC.

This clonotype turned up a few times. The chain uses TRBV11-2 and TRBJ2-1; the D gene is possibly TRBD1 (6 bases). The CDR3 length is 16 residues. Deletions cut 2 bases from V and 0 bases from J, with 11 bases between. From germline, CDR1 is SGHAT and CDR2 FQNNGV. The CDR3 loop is CASSLTGSHSYNEQFF. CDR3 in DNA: TGTGCCAGCAGCTTAACAGGGTCCCACTCCTACAATGAGCAGTTCTTC.

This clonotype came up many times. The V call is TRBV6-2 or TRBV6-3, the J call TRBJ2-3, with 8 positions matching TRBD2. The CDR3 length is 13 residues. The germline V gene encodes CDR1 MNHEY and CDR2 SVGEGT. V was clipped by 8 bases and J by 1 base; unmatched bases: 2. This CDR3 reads CASRSGGTDTQYF. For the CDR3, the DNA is TGTGCCAGCCGTAGCGGGGGCACAGATACGCAGTATTTT.

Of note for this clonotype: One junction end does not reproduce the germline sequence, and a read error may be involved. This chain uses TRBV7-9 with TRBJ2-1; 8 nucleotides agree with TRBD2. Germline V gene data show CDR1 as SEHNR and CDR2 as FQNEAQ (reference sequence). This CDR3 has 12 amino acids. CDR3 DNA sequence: TGTGCCCCCGGACGGGGGGGCAATGAGCACTTCTTC. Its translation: CAPGRGGNEHFF.

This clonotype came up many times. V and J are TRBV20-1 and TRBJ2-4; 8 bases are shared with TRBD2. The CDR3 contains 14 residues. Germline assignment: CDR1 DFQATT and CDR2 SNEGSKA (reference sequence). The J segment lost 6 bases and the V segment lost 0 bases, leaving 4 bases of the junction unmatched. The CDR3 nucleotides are TGCAGTGCTAGAGATTACCGGGGGGGAAACATTCAGTACTTC. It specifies CSARDYRGGNIQYF.

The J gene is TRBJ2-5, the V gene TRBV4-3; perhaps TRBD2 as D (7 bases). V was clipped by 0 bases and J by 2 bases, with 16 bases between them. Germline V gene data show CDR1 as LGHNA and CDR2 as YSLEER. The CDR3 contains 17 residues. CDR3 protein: CASSQERAGAIQETQYF. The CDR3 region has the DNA TGCGCCAGCAGCCAAGAAAGGGCGGGGGCCATTCAAGAGACCCAGTACTTC.

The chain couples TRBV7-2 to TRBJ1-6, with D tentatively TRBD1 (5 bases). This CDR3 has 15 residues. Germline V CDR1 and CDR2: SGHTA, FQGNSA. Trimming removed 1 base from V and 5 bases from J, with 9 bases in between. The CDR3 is CASSLGPGNNSPLHF. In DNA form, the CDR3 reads TGTGCCAGCAGCTTAGGGCCAGGGAATAATTCACCCCTCCACTTT.

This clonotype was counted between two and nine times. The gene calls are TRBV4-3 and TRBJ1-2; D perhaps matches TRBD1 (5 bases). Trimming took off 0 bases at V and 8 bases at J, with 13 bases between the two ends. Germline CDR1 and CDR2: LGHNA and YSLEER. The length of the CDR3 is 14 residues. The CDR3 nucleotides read TGCGCCAGCAGCCAAGAGCACTTGCAGGGCGGCTACACCTTC. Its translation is CASSQEHLQGGYTF.

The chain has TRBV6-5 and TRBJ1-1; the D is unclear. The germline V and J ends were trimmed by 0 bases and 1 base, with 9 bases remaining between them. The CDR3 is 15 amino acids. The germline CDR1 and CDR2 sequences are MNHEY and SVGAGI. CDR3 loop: CASSYSIAENTEAFF. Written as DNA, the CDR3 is TGTGCCAGCAGTTACTCGATAGCGGAGAACACTGAAGCTTTCTTT.

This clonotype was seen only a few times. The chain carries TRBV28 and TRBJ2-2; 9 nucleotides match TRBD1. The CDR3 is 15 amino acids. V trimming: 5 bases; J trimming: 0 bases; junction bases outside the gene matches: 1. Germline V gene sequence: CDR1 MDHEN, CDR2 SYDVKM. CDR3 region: CASSRDRANTGELFF. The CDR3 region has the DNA TGTGCCAGCAGTCGGGACAGGGCGAACACCGGGGAGCTGTTTTTT.

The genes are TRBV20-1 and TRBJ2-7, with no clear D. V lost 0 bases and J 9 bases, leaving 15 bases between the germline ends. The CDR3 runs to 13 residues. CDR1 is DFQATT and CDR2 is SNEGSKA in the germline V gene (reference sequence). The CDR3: CSARDRVGIGQYF. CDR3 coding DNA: TGCAGTGCTAGAGATCGGGTTGGGATCGGGCAGTACTTC.

The CDR3 coding sequence is TGTGCCAGCAGCCCGGCCGTCATCTCTGGAAACACCATATATTTT. Its translation: CASSPAVISGNTIYF. This rearrangement joins TRBV13 to TRBJ1-3; no reliable D call. Trimming removed 5 bases at V and 0 bases at J, with 11 bases between. The CDR3 loop spans 15 amino acids. Germline-derived CDR1 and CDR2 are PRHDT and FYEKMQ (reference sequence).

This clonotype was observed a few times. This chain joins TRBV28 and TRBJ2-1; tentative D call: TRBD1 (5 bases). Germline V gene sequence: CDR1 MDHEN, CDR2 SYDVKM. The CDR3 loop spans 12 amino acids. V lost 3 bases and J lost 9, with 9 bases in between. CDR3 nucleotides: TGTGCCAGCAGTTTTTCAGGGTTTGAGCAGTTCTTC. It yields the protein CASSFSGFEQFF.

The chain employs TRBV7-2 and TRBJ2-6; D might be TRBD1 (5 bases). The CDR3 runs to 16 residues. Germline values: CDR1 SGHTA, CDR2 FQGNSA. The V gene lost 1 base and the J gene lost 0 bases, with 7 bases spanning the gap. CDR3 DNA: TGTGCCAGCAGCTTAGGACAGACCTCTGGGGCCAACGTCCTGACTTTC. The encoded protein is CASSLGQTSGANVLTF.

The CDR3: CASSSVPGQGVPDTQYF. The DNA of the CDR3 is TGTGCCAGCAGCTCGGTACCGGGACAGGGGGTTCCAGATACGCAGTATTTT. The chain combines TRBV11-3 with TRBJ2-3, with TRBD1 matching over 11 bases. CDR1 and CDR2 (germline): SGHNT, YENEEA. Trimming took 4 bases from V and 4 from J; bases not matched to a gene: 10. The CDR3 is 17 residues long.

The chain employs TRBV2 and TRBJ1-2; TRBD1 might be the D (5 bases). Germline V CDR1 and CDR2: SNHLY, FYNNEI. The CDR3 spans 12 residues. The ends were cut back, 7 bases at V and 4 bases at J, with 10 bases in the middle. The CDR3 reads CASMGVSYGYTF. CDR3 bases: TGTGCCAGCATGGGGGTTAGCTATGGCTACACCTTC.

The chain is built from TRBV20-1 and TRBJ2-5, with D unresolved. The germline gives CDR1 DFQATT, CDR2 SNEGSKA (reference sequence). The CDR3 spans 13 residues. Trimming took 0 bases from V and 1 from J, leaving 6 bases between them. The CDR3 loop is CSARDLTQETQYF. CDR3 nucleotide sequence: TGCAGTGCTAGAGACCTAACCCAAGAGACCCAGTACTTC.

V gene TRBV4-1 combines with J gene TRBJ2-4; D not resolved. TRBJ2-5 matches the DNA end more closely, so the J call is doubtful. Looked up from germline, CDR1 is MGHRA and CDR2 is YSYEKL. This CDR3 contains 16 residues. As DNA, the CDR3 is TGCGCCAGCAGCCAAGAGTCAGCCGGTGCCTCCATGACCCAGTACTTC. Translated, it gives CASSQESAGASMTQYF.

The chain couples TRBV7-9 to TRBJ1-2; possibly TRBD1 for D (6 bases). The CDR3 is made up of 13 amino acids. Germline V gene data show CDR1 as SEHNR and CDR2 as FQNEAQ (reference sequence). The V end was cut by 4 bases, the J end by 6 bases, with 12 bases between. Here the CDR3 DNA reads TGTGCCAGCAGCTCCCAAGAGGGGGATGGCTACACCTTC. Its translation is CASSSQEGDGYTF.

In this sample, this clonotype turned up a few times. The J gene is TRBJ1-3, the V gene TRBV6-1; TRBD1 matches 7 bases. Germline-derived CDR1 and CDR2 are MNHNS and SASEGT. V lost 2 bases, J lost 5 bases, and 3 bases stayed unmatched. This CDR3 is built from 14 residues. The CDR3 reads CASSETGVRNTIYF. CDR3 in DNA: TGTGCCAGCAGTGAAACAGGGGTTAGAAACACCATATATTTT.

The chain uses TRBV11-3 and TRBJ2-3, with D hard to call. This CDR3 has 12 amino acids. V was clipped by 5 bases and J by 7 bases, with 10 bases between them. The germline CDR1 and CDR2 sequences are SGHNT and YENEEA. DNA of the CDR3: TGTGCCAGCAGCCCTACCAGGTATACGCAGTATTTT. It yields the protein CASSPTRYTQYF.